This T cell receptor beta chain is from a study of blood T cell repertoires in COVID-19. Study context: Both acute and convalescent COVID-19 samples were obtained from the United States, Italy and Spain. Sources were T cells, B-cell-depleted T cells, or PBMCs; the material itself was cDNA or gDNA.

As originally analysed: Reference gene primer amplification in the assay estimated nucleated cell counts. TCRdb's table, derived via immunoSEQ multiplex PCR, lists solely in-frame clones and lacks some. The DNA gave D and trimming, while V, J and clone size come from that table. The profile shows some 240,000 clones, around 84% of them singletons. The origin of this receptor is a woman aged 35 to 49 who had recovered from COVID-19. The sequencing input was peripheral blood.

The CDR3 loop is CASSLERNTGELFF. CDR3 DNA: TGTGCCAGCAGCTTGGAGAGGAACACCGGGGAGCTGTTTTTT. The chain employs TRBV5-6 and TRBJ2-2; D remains ambiguous. V was shortened by 0 bases and J by 1 base, with 4 bases between the two germline ends. CDR1 and CDR2 (germline): SGHDT, YYEEEE. The CDR3 runs to 14 residues. Full variable domain (missing parts from reference TRBV5-6 and TRBJ2-2): DAGVTQSPTHLIKTRGQQVTLRCSPKSGHDTVSWYQQALGQGPQFIFQYYEEEERQRGNFPDRFSGHQFPNYSSELNVNALLLGDSALYLCASSLERNTGELFFGEGSRLTVL.